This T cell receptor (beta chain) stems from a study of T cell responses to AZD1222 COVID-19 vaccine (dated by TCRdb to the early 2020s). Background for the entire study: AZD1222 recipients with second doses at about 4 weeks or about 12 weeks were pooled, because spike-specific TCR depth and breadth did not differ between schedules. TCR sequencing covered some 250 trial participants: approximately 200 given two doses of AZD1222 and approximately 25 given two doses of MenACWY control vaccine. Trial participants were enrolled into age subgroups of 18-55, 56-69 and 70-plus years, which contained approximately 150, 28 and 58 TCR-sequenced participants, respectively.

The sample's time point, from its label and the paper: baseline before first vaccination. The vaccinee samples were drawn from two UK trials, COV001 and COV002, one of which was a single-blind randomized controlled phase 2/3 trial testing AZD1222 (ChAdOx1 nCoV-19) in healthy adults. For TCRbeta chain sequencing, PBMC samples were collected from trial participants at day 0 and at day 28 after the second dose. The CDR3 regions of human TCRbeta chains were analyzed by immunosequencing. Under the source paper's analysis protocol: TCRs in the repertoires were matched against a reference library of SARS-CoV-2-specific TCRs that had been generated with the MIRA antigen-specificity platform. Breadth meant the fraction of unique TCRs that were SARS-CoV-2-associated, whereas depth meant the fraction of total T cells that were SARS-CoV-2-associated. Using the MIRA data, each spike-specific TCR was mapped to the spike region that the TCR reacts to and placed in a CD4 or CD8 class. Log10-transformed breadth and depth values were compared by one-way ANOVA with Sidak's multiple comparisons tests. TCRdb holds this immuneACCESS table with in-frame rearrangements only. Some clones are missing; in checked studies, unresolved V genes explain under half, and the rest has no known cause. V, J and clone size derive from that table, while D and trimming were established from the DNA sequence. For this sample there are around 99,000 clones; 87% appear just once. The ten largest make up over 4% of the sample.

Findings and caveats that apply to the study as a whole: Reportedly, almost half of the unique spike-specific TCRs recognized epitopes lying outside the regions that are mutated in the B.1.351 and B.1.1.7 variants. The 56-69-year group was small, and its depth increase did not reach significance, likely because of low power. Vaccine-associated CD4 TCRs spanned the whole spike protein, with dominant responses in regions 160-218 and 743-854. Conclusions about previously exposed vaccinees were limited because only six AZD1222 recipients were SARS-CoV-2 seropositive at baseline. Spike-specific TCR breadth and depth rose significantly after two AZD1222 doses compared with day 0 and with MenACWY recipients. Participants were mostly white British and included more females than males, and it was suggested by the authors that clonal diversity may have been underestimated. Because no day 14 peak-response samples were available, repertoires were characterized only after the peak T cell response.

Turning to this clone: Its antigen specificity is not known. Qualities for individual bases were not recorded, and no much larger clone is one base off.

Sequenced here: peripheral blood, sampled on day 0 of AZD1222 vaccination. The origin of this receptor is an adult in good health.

In nucleotides, the sequence is TGTGCCAGCAGCTCCGGAACAAGGACAGGGGACTATGGCTACACCTTC. The resulting protein is CASSSGTRTGDYGYTF. Recombination joined TRBV7-2 with TRBJ1-2, and TRBD1 matches 9 of the central bases. Inclusive of the bounding cysteine and phenylalanine, the CDR3 is 16 residues long. Only CDR3 DNA is held: 48 bases, read in frame from base 1. The germline V gene specifies SGHTA as CDR1 and FQGNSA as CDR2. Trimmed from V: 4 bases; trimmed from J: 3 bases; junction bases lacking a gene match: 9.